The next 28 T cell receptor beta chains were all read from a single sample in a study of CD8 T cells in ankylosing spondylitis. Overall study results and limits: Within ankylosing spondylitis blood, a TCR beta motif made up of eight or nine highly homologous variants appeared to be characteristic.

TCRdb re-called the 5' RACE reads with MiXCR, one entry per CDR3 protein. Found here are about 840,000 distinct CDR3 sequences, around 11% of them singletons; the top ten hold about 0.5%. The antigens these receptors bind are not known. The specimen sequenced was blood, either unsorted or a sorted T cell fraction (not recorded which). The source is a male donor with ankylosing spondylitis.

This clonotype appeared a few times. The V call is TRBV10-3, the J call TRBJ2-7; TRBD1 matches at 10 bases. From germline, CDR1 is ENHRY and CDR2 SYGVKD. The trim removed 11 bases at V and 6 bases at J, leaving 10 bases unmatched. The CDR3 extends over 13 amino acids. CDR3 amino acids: CALTRDRGGEQYF. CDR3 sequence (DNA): TGTGCCCTTACCCGGGACAGGGGAGGCGAGCAGTACTTC.

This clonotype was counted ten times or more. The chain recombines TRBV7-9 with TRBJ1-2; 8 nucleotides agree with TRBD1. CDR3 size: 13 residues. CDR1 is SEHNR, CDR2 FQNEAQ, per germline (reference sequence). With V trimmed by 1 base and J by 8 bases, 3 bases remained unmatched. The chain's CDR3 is CASSLGQGTGYTF. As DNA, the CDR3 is TGTGCCAGCAGCTTAGGACAGGGGACCGGCTACACCTTC.

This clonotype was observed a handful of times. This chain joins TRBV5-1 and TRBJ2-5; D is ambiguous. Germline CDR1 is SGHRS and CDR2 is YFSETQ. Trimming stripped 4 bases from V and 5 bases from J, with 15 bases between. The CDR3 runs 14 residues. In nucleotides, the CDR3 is TGCGCCAGCAGCGTCTTGAACCCTGGGGAGACCCAGTACTTC. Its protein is CASSVLNPGETQYF.

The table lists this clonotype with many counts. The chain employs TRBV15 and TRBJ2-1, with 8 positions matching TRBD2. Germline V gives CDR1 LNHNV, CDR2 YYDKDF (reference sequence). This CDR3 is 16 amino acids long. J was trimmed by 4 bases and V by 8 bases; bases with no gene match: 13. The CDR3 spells CATAHWSGGKYNEQFF. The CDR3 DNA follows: TGTGCCACCGCCCACTGGAGCGGGGGAAAGTACAATGAGCAGTTCTTC.

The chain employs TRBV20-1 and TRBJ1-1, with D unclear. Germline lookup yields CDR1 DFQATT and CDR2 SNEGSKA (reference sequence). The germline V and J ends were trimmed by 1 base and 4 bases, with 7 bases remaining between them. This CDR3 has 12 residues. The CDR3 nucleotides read TGCAGTGCTAGAGGGTCAGCCACTGAAGCTTTCTTT. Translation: CSARGSATEAFF.

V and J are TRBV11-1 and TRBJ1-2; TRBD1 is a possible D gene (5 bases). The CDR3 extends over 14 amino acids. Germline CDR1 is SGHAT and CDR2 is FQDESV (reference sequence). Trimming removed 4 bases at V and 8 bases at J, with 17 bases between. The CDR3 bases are TGTGCCAGCAGCTACGCCGGGACCCCTAGGGGCTACACCTTC. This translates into CASSYAGTPRGYTF.

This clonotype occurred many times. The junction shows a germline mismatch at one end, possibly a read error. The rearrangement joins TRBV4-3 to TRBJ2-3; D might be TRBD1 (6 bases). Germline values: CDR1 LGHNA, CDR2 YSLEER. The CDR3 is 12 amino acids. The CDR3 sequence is CASSQGGDTQYF. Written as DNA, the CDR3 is TGTGCCAGCAGCCAAGGGGGTGATACGCAGTATTTT.

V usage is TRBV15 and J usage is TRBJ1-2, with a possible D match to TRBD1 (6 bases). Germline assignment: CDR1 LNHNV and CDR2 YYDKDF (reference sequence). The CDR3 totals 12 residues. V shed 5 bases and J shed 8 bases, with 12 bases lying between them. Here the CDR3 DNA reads TGTGCCACCAGCGGGAACAGGGAAGGCTACACCTTC. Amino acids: CATSGNREGYTF.

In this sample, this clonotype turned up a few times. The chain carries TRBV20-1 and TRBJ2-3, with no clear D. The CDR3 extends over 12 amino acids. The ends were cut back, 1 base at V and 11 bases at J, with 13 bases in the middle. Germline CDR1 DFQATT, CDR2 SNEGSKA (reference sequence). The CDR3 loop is CSARVSQIGQYF. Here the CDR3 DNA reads TGCAGTGCTAGAGTTTCCCAGATAGGGCAGTATTTT.

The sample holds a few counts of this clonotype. CDR3: CAITPGEGYTF. The CDR3 DNA reads as TGTGCCATAACCCCCGGGGAGGGCTACACCTTC. The V gene is TRBV10-3, the J gene TRBJ1-2; D is unclear. Per the germline V gene, CDR1 is ENHRY and CDR2 is SYGVKD. The CDR3 spans 11 residues. V shed 9 bases and J shed 8 bases, with 13 bases lying between them.

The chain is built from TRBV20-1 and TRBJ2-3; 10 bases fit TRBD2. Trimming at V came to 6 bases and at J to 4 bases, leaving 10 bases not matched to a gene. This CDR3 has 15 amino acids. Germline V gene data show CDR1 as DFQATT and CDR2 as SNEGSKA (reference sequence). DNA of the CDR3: TGCAGTGCACCGGCAAGCGGGAGGGCCCCAGATACGCAGTATTTT. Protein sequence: CSAPASGRAPDTQYF.

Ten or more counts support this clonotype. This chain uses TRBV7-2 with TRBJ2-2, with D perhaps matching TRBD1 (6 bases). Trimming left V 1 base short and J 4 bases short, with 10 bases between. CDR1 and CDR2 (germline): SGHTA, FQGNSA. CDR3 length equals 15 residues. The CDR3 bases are TGTGCCAGCAGCTTAGGTGGGGGCGGCACCGGGGAGCTGTTTTTT. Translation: CASSLGGGGTGELFF.

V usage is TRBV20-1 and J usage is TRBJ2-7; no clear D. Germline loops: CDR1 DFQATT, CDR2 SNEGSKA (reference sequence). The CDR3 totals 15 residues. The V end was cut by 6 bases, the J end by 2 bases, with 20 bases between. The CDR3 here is CSAKFFADGPYEQYF. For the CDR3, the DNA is TGCAGTGCCAAATTTTTCGCGGACGGTCCCTACGAGCAGTACTTC.

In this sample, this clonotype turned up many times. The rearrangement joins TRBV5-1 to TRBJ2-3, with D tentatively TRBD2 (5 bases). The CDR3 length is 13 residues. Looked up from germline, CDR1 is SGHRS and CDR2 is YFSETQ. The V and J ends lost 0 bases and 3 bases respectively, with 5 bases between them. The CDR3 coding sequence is TGCGCCAGCAGCTTGGGGGAGACAGATACGCAGTATTTT. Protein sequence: CASSLGETDTQYF.

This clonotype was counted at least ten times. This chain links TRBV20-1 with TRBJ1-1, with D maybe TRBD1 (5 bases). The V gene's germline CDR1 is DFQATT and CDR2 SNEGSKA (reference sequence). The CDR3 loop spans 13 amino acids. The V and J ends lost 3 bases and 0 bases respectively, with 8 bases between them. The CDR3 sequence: CSARPRVNTEAFF. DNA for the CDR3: TGCAGTGCTAGGCCCAGGGTGAACACTGAAGCTTTCTTT.

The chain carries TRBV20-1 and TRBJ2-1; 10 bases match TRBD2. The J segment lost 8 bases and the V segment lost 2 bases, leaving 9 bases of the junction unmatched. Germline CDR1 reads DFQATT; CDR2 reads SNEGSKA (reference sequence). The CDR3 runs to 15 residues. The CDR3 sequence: CSARSWTSGGYEQFF. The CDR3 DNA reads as TGCAGTGCTAGAAGTTGGACTAGCGGTGGGTATGAGCAGTTCTTC.

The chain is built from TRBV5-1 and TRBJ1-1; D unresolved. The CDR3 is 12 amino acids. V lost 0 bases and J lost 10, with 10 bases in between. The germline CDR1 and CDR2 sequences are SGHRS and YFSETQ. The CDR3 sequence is CASSLVDVSAFF. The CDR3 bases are TGCGCCAGCAGCTTGGTGGACGTATCAGCTTTCTTT.

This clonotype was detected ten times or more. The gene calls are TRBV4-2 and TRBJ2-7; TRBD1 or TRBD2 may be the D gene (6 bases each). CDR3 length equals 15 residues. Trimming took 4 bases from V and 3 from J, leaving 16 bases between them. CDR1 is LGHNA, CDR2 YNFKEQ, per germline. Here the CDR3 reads CASSPGTGAGYEQYF. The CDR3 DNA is TGTGCCAGCAGCCCAGGAACGGGGGCGGGCTACGAGCAGTACTTC.

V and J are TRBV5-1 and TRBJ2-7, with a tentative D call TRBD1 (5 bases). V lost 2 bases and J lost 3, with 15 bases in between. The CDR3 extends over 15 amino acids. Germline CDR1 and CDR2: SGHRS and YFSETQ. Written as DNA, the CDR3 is TGCGCCAGCAGCTTATCGCCCGACAGCTTCTACGAGCAGTACTTC. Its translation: CASSLSPDSFYEQYF.

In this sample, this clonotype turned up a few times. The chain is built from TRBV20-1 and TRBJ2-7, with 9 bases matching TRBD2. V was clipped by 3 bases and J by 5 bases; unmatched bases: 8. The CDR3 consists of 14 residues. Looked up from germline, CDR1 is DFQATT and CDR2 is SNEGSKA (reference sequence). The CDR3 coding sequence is TGCAGTGCTAGTCCTAGCGGGGTGGTCCACGAGCAGTACTTC. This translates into CSASPSGVVHEQYF.

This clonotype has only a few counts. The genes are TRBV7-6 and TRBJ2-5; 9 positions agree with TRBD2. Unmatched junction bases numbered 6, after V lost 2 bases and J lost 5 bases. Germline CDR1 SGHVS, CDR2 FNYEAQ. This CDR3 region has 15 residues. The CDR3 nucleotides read TGTGCCAGCAGCTTATCGTTAGCGGGGGTTGAGACCCAGTACTTC. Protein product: CASSLSLAGVETQYF.

This CDR3 reads CATSRVGLRGDIQYF. The CDR3 nucleotides read TGTGCCACCAGCAGAGTGGGGTTGAGGGGTGACATTCAGTACTTC. The chain is built from TRBV15 and TRBJ2-4; D tentatively reads TRBD1 or TRBD2 (5 bases each). The germline CDR1 and CDR2 sequences are LNHNV and YYDKDF (reference sequence). Trimming took off 1 base at V and 8 bases at J, with 15 bases between the two ends. The CDR3 covers 15 residues.

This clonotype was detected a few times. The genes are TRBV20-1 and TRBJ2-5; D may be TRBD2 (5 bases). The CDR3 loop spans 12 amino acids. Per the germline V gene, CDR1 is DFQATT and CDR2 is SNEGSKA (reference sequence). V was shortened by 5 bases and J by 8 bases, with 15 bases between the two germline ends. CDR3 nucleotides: TGCAGTGCTTCGGCGGGCCCCGGAACCCAGTACTTC. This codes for CSASAGPGTQYF.

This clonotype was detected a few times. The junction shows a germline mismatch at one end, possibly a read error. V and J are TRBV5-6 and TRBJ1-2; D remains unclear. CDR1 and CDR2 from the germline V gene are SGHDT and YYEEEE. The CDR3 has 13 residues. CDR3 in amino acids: CASSLRRGVHNGF. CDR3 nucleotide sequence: TGTGCCAGCAGCCTAAGACGGGGTGTACATAACGGCTTC.

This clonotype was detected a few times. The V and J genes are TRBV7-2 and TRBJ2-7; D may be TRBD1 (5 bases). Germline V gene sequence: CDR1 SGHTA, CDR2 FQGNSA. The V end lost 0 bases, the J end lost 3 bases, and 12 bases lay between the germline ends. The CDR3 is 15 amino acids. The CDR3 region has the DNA TGTGCCAGCAGCTTAGCGGTCCAGGGCTTCTACGAGCAGTACTTC. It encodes CASSLAVQGFYEQYF.

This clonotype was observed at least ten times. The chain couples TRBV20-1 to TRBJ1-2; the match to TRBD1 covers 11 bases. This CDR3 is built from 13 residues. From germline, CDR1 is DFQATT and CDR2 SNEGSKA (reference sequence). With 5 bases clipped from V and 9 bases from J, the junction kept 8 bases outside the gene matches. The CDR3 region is CSAADRGRDRYTF. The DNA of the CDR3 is TGCAGTGCTGCGGACAGGGGGCGGGATCGCTACACCTTC.

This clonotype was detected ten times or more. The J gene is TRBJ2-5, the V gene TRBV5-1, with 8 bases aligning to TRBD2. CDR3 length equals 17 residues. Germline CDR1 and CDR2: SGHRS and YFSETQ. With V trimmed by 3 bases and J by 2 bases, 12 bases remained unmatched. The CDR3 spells CASSSGPAGGWQETQYF. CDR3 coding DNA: TGCGCCAGCAGCTCAGGACCCGCGGGAGGTTGGCAAGAGACCCAGTACTTC.

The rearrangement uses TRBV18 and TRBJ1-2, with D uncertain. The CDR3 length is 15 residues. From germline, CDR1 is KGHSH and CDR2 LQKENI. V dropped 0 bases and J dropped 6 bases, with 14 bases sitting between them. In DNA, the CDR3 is TGTGCCAGCTCACCACCGTGGCAGCGGTCTGATGGCTACACCTTC. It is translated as CASSPPWQRSDGYTF.